This T cell receptor (beta chain) was profiled in a study of blood T cell repertoires in COVID-19. The overall study: Sites across the United States, Italy and Spain contributed samples from acute and convalescent COVID-19.

In the original processing: It was from reference gene primer amplification that nucleated cell counts were estimated. The data were produced by immunoSEQ multiplex PCR, yet TCRdb's version contains in-frame clones alone and is incomplete. V, J and clone size are those of that table, while D and trimming were read from the DNA. The sample consists of around 230,000 clones, around 90% of them appearing once. Recovered participants had two consecutive negative NP/OP PCR tests, healthcare professional clearance, or symptom resolution. CDR3 length: 16 amino acids. CDR1 is LGHNA, CDR2 YSLEER, per germline. The V end lost 1 base, the J end lost 0 bases, and 12 bases lay between the germline ends.

The gene calls are TRBV4-3 and TRBJ1-2, with D perhaps TRBD1 (5 bases). Specimen: PBMCs or T cells enriched from blood (not recorded which). The TCR was taken from a woman aged 25-40 years who had recovered from COVID-19. CDR3 DNA sequence: TGCGCCAGCAGCCAAGGCCCGGGGGGGACTAACTATGGCTACACCTTC. It specifies CASSQGPGGTNYGYTF.